This TCR beta chain was obtained from a study of early T cells in non-severe SARS-CoV-2 infection. Study-level information: Bulk RNA isolated from unsorted whole blood underwent sequencing; chains were not paired. Whole-study findings and limits: CD4 and private specificities were missed by VDJdb matching, which favored anti-spike CD8 responses.

Trimming pared 7 bases from V and 8 bases from J, leaving 20 bases between. The germline gives CDR1 SQVTM, CDR2 ANQGSEA. The CDR3 runs to 13 residues. Tagging with unique molecular identifiers was applied to individual cDNA molecules. Each CDR3 protein gets one entry after TCRdb re-called the 5' RACE reads with MiXCR. The sample includes about 57,000 distinct CDR3 sequences, 10% to 15% seen only once; the top ten take approximately 4.7%. This clonotype came up a few times. Its antigen remains unknown. The TCR sequence derives from an adult who was a healthcare worker with PCR-confirmed SARS-CoV-2 infection or an uninfected control (not recorded which). The V and J genes are TRBV29-1 and TRBJ1-2; D may be TRBD1 (6 bases). Sequenced input: whole blood. As DNA, the CDR3 is TGCAGCGCCGAGGGGGGCGCAAAAGGGGGCTACACCTTC. As protein: CSAEGGAKGGYTF.